The 21 T cell receptor beta chains reported below all come from one sample, sequenced in a study of blood T cell repertoires in COVID-19. Produced via immunoSEQ multiplex PCR; TCRdb's table is partial and in-frame only. The sample holds some 290,000 clones, about 86% seen once. The sequencing sample was made of peripheral blood. Receptors were obtained from a woman aged 55-70 years with active or convalescent COVID-19.

This clone was counted between two and nine times. The CDR3 region is CASSGGQSKGYTF. In nucleotides, the CDR3 is TGTGCCAGCAGTGGAGGACAGAGCAAGGGCTACACCTTC. The rearrangement links TRBV12-3 or TRBV12-4 to TRBJ1-2; D perhaps matches TRBD1 (6 bases). V was trimmed by 5 bases and J by 8 bases, leaving 15 bases between them. The CDR3 runs to 13 residues.

This chain joins TRBV3-1 (or the pseudogene TRBV3-2) and TRBJ1-4; TRBD1 matches at 9 bases. Per the germline V gene, CDR1 is LGHDT and CDR2 is YNNKEL (reference sequence). CDR3 size: 15 residues. Trimming took 5 bases from V and 10 from J; bases not matched to a gene: 11. CDR3 nucleotides: TGTGCCAGCAGCGAACAGGGGGCGTCGGGCGGAAAACTGTTTTTT. Amino acids: CASSEQGASGGKLFF.

This chain connects TRBV11-2 to TRBJ1-3, with 10 bases matching TRBD1. V was pared by 5 bases and J by 15 bases, with 4 bases of the junction left unmatched. The CDR3 is made up of 11 amino acids. Germline V gene data show CDR1 as SGHAT and CDR2 as FQNNGV. The CDR3: CASSPRDRGYF. In nucleotides, the CDR3 is TGTGCCAGCAGCCCGCGGGACAGGGGATATTTT.

The chain recombines TRBV4-3 with TRBJ1-1; tentatively, D is TRBD1 (6 bases). Germline loops: CDR1 LGHNA, CDR2 YSLEER. This CDR3 has 14 residues. V lost 2 bases, J lost 1 base, and 8 bases lay in between. DNA of the CDR3: TGCGCCAGCAGCCAATACAGGGCGAACACTGAAGCTTTCTTT. Protein: CASSQYRANTEAFF.

This chain joins TRBV6-6 and TRBJ2-7, with 12 bases that match TRBD2. V lost 0 bases, J lost 5 bases, and 5 bases stayed unmatched. Germline loops: CDR1 MNHNY, CDR2 SVGAGI (reference sequence). CDR3 length: 16 residues. CDR3 sequence reads: CASSYSLAGGRNEQYF. The CDR3 nucleotides read TGTGCCAGCAGTTACTCCCTAGCGGGGGGGCGCAACGAGCAGTACTTC.

J is TRBJ1-4 and V is TRBV6-2 or TRBV6-3, with TRBD1 matching 9 bases. The CDR3 length is 19 residues. CDR1 MNHEY and CDR2 SVGEGT come from the germline V gene. V trimming: 2 bases; J trimming: 8 bases; junction bases outside the gene matches: 18. DNA of the CDR3: TGTGCCAGCAGTTACCCGACAGGGGGGCCGTCCCTTATTTCCGAAAAACTGTTTTTT. Amino acid sequence: CASSYPTGGPSLISEKLFF.

This chain connects TRBV6-1 to TRBJ1-1; a weak D match, TRBD1 (5 bases). Trimming shortened V by 0 bases and J by 4 bases, and 15 bases separated the two germline ends. The length of the CDR3 is 16 residues. Germline CDR1 reads MNHNS; CDR2 reads SASEGT. In DNA, the CDR3 is TGTGCCAGCAGTGAAGCGATGCGGTCCCAGGGCACTGAAGCTTTCTTT. This translates into CASSEAMRSQGTEAFF.

The genes are TRBV7-2 and TRBJ2-7; maybe TRBD1 (6 bases). CDR3 length equals 14 residues. V lost 4 bases to trimming and J lost 2 bases, with 12 bases between them. Per the germline V gene, CDR1 is SGHTA and CDR2 is FQGNSA. CDR3 protein: CASSSQGGPYEQYF. The CDR3 region has the DNA TGTGCCAGCAGCTCACAAGGGGGACCCTACGAGCAGTACTTC. The full variable domain, with the rest looked up from reference TRBV7-2 and TRBJ2-7, is GAGVSQSPSNKVTEKGKDVELRCDPISGHTALYWYRQSLGQGLEFLIYFQGNSAPDKSGLPSDRFSAERTGGSVSTLTIQRTQQEDSAVYLCASSSQGGPYEQYFGPGTRLTVT.

This clone was counted only a few times. The chain employs TRBV24-1 and TRBJ2-3; D uncertain. The CDR3 runs 11 residues. The germline gives CDR1 KGHDR, CDR2 SFDVKD. V lost 3 bases, J lost 6 bases, and 3 bases lay in between. CDR3 sequence reads: CATSDRDTQYF. Here the CDR3 DNA reads TGTGCCACCAGTGATCGGGATACGCAGTATTTT.

This chain joins TRBV9 and TRBJ2-2, with TRBD1 matching over 8 bases. J was trimmed by 4 bases and V by 3 bases; bases with no gene match: 5. Germline V lookup: CDR1 SGDLS, CDR2 YYNGEE. The CDR3 is 15 amino acids. The CDR3 loop is CASSDGQGSTGELFF. The DNA for the CDR3 is TGTGCCAGCAGCGACGGACAGGGTTCCACCGGGGAGCTGTTTTTT.

This chain joins TRBV5-5 and TRBJ1-3; TRBD1 agrees at 7 bases. The J segment lost 3 bases and the V segment lost 1 base, leaving 7 bases of the junction unmatched. The length of the CDR3 is 16 residues. Germline V gives CDR1 SGHKS, CDR2 YYEKEE (reference sequence). Here the CDR3 DNA reads TGTGCCAGCAGCTTGCCAGACAGGGCCTTTGGAAACACCATATATTTT. Its protein is CASSLPDRAFGNTIYF.

This chain links TRBV9 with TRBJ2-4; D is unresolved. Germline V gene sequence: CDR1 SGDLS, CDR2 YYNGEE. This CDR3 has 14 amino acids. V gave up 4 bases and J gave up 4 bases, with 12 bases separating them. CDR3 loop: CASSPIDGKNIQYF. Here the CDR3 DNA reads TGTGCCAGCAGCCCCATTGACGGGAAAAACATTCAGTACTTC.

The chain recombines TRBV19 with TRBJ2-7; 7 bases are a match to TRBD2. The length of the CDR3 is 14 residues. With V trimmed by 2 bases and J by 6 bases, 7 bases remained unmatched. The V gene's germline CDR1 is LNHDA and CDR2 SQIVND (reference sequence). CDR3 residues: CASSISGLSSEQYF. The CDR3 bases are TGTGCCAGTAGTATATCGGGACTATCTTCCGAGCAGTACTTC.

The chain combines TRBV4-2 with TRBJ1-1; TRBD1 agrees at 7 bases. Germline lookup yields CDR1 LGHNA and CDR2 YNFKEQ. The J segment lost 2 bases and the V segment lost 4 bases, leaving 4 bases of the junction unmatched. The CDR3 contains 14 residues. The CDR3 DNA follows: TGTGCCAGCAGCCCGGGGACAGCTAACACTGAAGCTTTCTTT. Translated, it gives CASSPGTANTEAFF.

This chain links TRBV9 with TRBJ2-2; 8 bases agree with TRBD1. The junction had 6 bases not matched to a gene; V was cut back by 0 bases and J by 5 bases. The CDR3 contains 16 residues. Looked up from germline, CDR1 is SGDLS and CDR2 is YYNGEE. CDR3 in DNA: TGTGCCAGCAGCGTAGGTCCGCAGGGGGCGACCGGGGAGCTGTTTTTT. Its protein is CASSVGPQGATGELFF.

The gene calls are TRBV9 and TRBJ2-7; D not certain. Germline V CDR1 and CDR2: SGDLS, YYNGEE. The CDR3 is made up of 13 amino acids. V was shortened by 4 bases and J by 6 bases, with 14 bases between the two germline ends. CDR3 nucleotide sequence: TGTGCCAGCAGCCCATCCGCGGTTGGCGAGCAGTACTTC. The encoded protein is CASSPSAVGEQYF.

The table lists this clone with a few counts. The chain couples TRBV5-1 to TRBJ1-1, with 10 bases matching TRBD1. The CDR3 has 16 amino acids. Germline CDR1 and CDR2: SGHRS and YFSETQ. V was pared by 0 bases and J by 1 base, with 3 bases of the junction left unmatched. DNA of the CDR3: TGCGCCAGCAGCTTGGACCGACAGGGGGCGAACACTGAAGCTTTCTTT. It yields the protein CASSLDRQGANTEAFF.

The genes are TRBV19 and TRBJ1-1, with unresolved D. This CDR3 region has 13 residues. Trimming removed 7 bases from V and 0 bases from J, with 9 bases in between. The germline CDR1 and CDR2 sequences are LNHDA and SQIVND (reference sequence). The CDR3 is CASKAGMNTEAFF. CDR3 coding DNA: TGTGCCAGTAAGGCGGGCATGAACACTGAAGCTTTCTTT.

The chain uses TRBV7-2 and TRBJ1-2; D unresolved. CDR3 length equals 15 residues. V was trimmed by 1 base and J by 3 bases, leaving 12 bases between them. Per the germline V gene, CDR1 is SGHTA and CDR2 is FQGNSA. CDR3 sequence: CASSLGPGEDYGYTF. As DNA, the CDR3 is TGTGCCAGCAGCTTAGGTCCCGGGGAAGACTATGGCTACACCTTC. Filled out from reference TRBV7-2 and TRBJ1-2, the complete variable domain reads GAGVSQSPSNKVTEKGKDVELRCDPISGHTALYWYRQSLGQGLEFLIYFQGNSAPDKSGLPSDRFSAERTGGSVSTLTIQRTQQEDSAVYLCASSLGPGEDYGYTFGSGTRLTVV.

This clone was counted at least ten times. This chain uses TRBV5-4 with TRBJ1-2, with 11 bases that match TRBD1. Germline CDR1 is SGHNT and CDR2 is YYREEE (reference sequence). The length of the CDR3 is 17 residues. The V gene end was trimmed by 4 bases and the J gene end by 8 bases; junction bases not matched to a gene: 16. CDR3 nucleotides: TGTGCCAGCAGCCTATGGACAGGGGGCCCTTCCGAGGGGGGCTACACCTTC. It codes for CASSLWTGGPSEGGYTF.

The chain joins TRBV19 to TRBJ1-5; 10 bases map to TRBD1. The CDR3 loop spans 14 amino acids. Germline trimming cut 7 bases from V and 6 bases from J; bases unmatched to any gene: 6. The germline V gene encodes CDR1 LNHDA and CDR2 SQIVND (reference sequence). The CDR3 sequence is CASTRGQGGQPQHF. CDR3 in DNA: TGTGCCAGTACTCGTGGACAGGGGGGTCAGCCCCAGCATTTT. The full variable domain, its missing parts supplied by reference TRBV19 and TRBJ1-5, is DGGITQSPKYLFRKEGQNVTLSCEQNLNHDAMYWYRQDPGQGLRLIYYSQIVNDFQKGDIAEGYSVSREKKESFPLTVTSAQKNPTAFYLCASTRGQGGQPQHFGDGTRLSIL.